This T cell receptor beta chain was sequenced in a study of T cells after posttransplantation cyclophosphamide. Sequencing was performed with immunoSEQ multiplex PCR; in TCRdb, only in-frame clones are kept and a portion is missing. The table has some 10,000 clones, roughly 80% seen once. With regard to this clone: Its antigen is undetermined.

CDR1 is SGHNT, CDR2 YYREEE, per germline (reference sequence). V dropped 0 bases and J dropped 6 bases, with 16 bases sitting between them. The length of the CDR3 is 15 residues. Whole-study results and caveats: Later blood repertoires were often dominated by clones from the donor CD8+ memory compartment. Tissue-infiltrating T cells from skin or gut overlapped little with blood T cells. TRB clonality was highly associated with recipient CMV seropositivity and reactivation.

Treatment was busulfan-fludarabine conditioning, a marrow graft, and cyclophosphamide on days +3 and +4. The sequencing here drew on PBMCs, taken after allogeneic stem cell transplant with posttransplant cyclophosphamide. This sequence originates from a female patient aged 50-65 years who received an allogeneic stem cell transplant from a related donor, was CMV-positive, and had no GVHD. Some T cells may be graft donor cells. The chain links TRBV5-4 to TRBJ2-7, with D unresolved. The CDR3 coding sequence is TGTGCCAGCAGCTTGGGTGTGGTCCCCTCGGGCGAGCAGTACTTC. It translates to CASSLGVVPSGEQYF.